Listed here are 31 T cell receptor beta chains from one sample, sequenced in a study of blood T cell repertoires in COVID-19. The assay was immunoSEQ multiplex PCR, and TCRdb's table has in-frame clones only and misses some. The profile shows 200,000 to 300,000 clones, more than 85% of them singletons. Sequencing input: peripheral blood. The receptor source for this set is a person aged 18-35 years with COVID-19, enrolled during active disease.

As DNA, the CDR3 is TGTGCCAGCAGCGAAACCGGGACTAGCGGGTCCTACAATGAGCAGTTCTTC. Translation: CASSETGTSGSYNEQFF. V is TRBV9 and J is TRBJ2-1, with TRBD2 matching over 12 bases. J was trimmed by 1 base and V by 3 bases; bases with no gene match: 5. The CDR3 covers 17 residues. CDR1 SGDLS and CDR2 YYNGEE come from the germline V gene. The variable domain in full, with the rest retrieved from reference TRBV9 and TRBJ2-1, is DSGVTQTPKHLITATGQRVTLRCSPRSGDLSVYWYQQSLDQGLQFLIQYYNGEERAKGNILERFSAQQFPDLHSELNLSSLELGDSALYFCASSETGTSGSYNEQFFGPGTRLTVL.

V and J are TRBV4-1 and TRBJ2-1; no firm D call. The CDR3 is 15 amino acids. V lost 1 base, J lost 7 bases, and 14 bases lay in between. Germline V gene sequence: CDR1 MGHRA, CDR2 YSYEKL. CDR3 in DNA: TGCGCCAGCAGCCAAGGGTCAGGTTTGGCTAATGAGCAGTTCTTC. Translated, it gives CASSQGSGLANEQFF.

The CDR3 protein is CASSPGTARRVTQYF. The DNA of the CDR3 is TGTGCCAGCTCACCTGGGACAGCCCGGAGGGTTACGCAGTATTTT. The rearrangement uses TRBV18 and TRBJ2-3; weak D call: TRBD1 (7 bases). The germline V gene has CDR1 KGHSH and CDR2 LQKENI. The CDR3 contains 15 residues. V gave up 3 bases and J gave up 8 bases, with 18 bases separating them. The full variable domain, its missing parts supplied by reference TRBV18 and TRBJ2-3, is NAGVMQNPRHLVRRRGQEARLRCSPMKGHSHVYWYRQLPEEGLKFMVYLQKENIIDESGMPKERFSAEFPKEGPSILRIQQVVRGDSAAYFCASSPGTARRVTQYFGPGTRLTVL.

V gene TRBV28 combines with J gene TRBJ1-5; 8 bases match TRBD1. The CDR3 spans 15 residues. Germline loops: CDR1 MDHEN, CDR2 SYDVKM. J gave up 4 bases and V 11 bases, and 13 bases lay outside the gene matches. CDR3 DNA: TGTGCCGCCGACTTTGGGACAGGTGAGAATCAGCCCCAGCATTTT. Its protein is CAADFGTGENQPQHF.

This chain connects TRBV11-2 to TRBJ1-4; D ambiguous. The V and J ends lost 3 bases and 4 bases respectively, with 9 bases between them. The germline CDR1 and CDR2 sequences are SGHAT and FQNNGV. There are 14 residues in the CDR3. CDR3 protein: CASSFQTSNEKLFF. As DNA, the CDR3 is TGTGCCAGCAGCTTTCAAACGAGTAATGAAAAACTGTTTTTT.

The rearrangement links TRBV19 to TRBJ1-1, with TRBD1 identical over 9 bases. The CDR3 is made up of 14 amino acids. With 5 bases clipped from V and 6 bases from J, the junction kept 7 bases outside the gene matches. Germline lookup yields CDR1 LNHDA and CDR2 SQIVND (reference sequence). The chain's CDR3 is CASSPTGGRAEAFF. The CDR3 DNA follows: TGTGCCAGTAGTCCGACAGGGGGGAGGGCTGAAGCTTTCTTT.

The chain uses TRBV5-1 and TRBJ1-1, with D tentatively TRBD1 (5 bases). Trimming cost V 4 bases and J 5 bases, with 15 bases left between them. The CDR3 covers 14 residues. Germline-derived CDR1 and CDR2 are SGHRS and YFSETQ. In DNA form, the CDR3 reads TGCGCCAGCAGCGGGGACCTTGGGGGGACTGAAGCTTTCTTT. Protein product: CASSGDLGGTEAFF.

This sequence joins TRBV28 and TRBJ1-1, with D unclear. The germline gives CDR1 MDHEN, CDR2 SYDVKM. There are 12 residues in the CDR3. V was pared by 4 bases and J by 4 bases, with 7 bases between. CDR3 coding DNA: TGTGCCAGCAGTTATCAGTCCACTGAAGCTTTCTTT. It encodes CASSYQSTEAFF.

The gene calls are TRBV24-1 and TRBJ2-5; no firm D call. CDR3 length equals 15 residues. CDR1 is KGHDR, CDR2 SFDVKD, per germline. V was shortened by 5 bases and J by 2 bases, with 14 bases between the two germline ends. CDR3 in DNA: TGTGCCACCAGTGTATGGCGGAACATGCAAGAGACCCAGTACTTC. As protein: CATSVWRNMQETQYF.

DNA for the CDR3: TGTGCCAGCAGCTTGAAGGAGGGGCGAGGCAATCAGCCCCAGCATTTT. Encoded protein: CASSLKEGRGNQPQHF. This rearrangement joins TRBV5-6 to TRBJ1-5; D is possibly TRBD1 (5 bases). The CDR3 is made up of 16 amino acids. Germline V gives CDR1 SGHDT, CDR2 YYEEEE. Trimming cost V 1 base and J 2 bases, with 13 bases left between them.

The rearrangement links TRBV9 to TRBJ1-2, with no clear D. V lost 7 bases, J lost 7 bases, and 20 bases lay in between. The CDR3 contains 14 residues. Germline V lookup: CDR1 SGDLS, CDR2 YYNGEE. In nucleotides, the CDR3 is TGTGCCAGCCAGGCACAGCCGGCGGGTATTGGCTACACCTTC. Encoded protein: CASQAQPAGIGYTF.

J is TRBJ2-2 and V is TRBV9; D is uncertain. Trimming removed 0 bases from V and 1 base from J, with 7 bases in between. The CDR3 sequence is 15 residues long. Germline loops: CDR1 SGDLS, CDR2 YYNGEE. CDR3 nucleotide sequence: TGTGCCAGCAGCGTAGGGAGTGAGAACACCGGGGAGCTGTTTTTT. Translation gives CASSVGSENTGELFF.

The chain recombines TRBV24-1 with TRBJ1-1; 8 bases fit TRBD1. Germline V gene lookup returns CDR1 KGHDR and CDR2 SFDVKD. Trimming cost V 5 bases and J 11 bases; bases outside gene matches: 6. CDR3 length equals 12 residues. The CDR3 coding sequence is TGTGCCACCAGTGCAATGACAGGGGCGGCTTTCTTT. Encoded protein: CATSAMTGAAFF.

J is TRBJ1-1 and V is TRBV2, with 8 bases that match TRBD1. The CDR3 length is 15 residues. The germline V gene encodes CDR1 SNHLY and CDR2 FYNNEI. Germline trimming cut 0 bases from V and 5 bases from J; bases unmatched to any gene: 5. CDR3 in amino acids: CASSEARTGWTEAFF. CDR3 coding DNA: TGTGCCAGCAGTGAAGCGCGGACAGGGTGGACTGAAGCTTTCTTT.

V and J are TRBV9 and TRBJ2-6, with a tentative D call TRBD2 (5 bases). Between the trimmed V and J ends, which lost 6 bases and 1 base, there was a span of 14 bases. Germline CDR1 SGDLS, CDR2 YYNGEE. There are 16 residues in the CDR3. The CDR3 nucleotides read TGTGCCAGCACTCTATCCCCGGGGTCTGGGGCCAACGTCCTGACTTTC. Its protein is CASTLSPGSGANVLTF.

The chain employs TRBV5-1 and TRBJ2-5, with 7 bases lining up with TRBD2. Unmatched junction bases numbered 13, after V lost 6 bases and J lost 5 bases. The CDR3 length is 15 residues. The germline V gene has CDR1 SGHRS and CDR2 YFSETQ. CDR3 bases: TGCGCCAGCAACAAATGGGCGGGAGTGGCGGAGACCCAGTACTTC. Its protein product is CASNKWAGVAETQYF.

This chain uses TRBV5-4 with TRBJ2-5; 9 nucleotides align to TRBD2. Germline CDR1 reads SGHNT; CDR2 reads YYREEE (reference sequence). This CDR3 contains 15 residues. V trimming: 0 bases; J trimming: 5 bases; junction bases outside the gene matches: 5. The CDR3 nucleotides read TGTGCCAGCAGCTTGGTTAGCGGGAGTGGGGAGACCCAGTACTTC. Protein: CASSLVSGSGETQYF.

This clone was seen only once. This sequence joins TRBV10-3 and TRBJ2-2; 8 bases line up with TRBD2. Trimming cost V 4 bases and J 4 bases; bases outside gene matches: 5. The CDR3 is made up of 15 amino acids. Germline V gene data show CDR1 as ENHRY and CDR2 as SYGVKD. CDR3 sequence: CAISVERESTGELFF. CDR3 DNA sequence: TGTGCCATCAGTGTAGAGCGGGAGAGCACCGGGGAGCTGTTTTTT.

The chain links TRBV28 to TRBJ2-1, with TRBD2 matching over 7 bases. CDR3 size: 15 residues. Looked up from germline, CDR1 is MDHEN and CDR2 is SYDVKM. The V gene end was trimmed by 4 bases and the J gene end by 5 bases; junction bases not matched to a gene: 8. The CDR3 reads CASSSATSAHNEQFF. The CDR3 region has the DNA TGTGCCAGCAGTTCCGCCACTAGCGCCCACAATGAGCAGTTCTTC.

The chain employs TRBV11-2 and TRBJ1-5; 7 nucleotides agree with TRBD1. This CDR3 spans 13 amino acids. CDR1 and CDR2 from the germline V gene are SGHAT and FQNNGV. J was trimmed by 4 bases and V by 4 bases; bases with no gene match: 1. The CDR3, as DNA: TGTGCCAGCAGCTGGGACAGAAATCAGCCCCAGCATTTT. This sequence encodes CASSWDRNQPQHF.

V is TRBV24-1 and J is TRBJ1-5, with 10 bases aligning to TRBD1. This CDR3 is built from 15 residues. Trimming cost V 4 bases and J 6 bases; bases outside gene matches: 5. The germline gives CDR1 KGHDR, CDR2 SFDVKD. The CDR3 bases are TGTGCCACCAGTGACCGGACAGGGGGACGTCAGCCCCAGCATTTT. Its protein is CATSDRTGGRQPQHF.

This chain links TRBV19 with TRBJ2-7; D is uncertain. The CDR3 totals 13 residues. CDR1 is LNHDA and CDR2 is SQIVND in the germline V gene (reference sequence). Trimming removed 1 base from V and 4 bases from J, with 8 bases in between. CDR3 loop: CASSIAPRYEQYF. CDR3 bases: TGTGCCAGTAGTATAGCGCCCAGGTACGAGCAGTACTTC. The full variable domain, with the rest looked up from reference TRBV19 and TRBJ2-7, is DGGITQSPKYLFRKEGQNVTLSCEQNLNHDAMYWYRQDPGQGLRLIYYSQIVNDFQKGDIAEGYSVSREKKESFPLTVTSAQKNPTAFYLCASSIAPRYEQYFGPGTRLTVT.

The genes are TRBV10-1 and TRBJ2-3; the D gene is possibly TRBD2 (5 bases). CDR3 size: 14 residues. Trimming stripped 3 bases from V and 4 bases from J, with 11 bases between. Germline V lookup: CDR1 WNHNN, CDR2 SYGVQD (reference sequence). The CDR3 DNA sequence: TGCGCCAGCAGTGAAACTAGTTCGGCAGATACGCAGTATTTT. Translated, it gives CASSETSSADTQYF.

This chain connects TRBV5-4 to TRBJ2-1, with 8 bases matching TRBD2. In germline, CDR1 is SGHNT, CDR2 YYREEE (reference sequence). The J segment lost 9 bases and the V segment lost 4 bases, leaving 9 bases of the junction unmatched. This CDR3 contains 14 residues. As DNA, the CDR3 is TGTGCCAGCAGCCGGGGGGGCGGGATTCCTGAGCAGTTCTTC. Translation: CASSRGGGIPEQFF.

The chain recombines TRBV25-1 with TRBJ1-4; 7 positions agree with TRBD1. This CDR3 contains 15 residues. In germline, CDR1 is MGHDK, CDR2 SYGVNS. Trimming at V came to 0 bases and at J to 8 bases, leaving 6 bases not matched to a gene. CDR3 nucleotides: TGTGCCAGCAGTGAATATCGGCAGGGGGGCGAAAAACTGTTTTTT. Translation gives CASSEYRQGGEKLFF.

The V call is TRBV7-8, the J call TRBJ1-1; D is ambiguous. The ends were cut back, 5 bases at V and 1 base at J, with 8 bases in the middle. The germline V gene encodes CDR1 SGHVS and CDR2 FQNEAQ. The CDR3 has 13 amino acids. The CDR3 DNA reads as TGTGCCAGCAGCATAGGTAGGAACACTGAAGCTTTCTTT. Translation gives CASSIGRNTEAFF.

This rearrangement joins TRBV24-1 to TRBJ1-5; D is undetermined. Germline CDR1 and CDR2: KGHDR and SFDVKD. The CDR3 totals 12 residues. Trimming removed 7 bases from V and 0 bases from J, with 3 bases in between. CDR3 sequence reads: CATSSSNQPQHF. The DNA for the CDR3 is TGTGCCACCAGCAGTAGCAATCAGCCCCAGCATTTT.

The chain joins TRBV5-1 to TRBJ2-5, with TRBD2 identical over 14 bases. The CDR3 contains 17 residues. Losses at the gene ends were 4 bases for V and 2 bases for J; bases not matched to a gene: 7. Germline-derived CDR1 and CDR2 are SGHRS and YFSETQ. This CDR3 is CASSKTSGRAQQETQYF. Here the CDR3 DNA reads TGCGCCAGCAGCAAGACTAGCGGGAGGGCCCAGCAAGAGACCCAGTACTTC.

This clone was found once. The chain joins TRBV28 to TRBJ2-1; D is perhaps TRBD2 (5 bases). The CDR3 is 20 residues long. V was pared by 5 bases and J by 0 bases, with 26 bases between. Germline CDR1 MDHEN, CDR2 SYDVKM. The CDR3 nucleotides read TGTGCCAGCAGTCCCCCTGGCGCGCGGGCCTCACATCGCTCCTACAATGAGCAGTTCTTC. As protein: CASSPPGARASHRSYNEQFF.

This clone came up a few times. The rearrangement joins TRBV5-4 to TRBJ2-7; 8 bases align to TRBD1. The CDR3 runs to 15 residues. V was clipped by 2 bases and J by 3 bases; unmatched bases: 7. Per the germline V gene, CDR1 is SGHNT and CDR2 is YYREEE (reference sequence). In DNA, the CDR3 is TGTGCCAGCAGCTTTCCTGGGGACAGGATCTACGAGCAGTACTTC. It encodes CASSFPGDRIYEQYF. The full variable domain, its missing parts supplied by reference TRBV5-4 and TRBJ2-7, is ETGVTQSPTHLIKTRGQQVTLRCSSQSGHNTVSWYQQALGQGPQFIFQYYREEENGRGNFPPRFSGLQFPNYSSELNVNALELDDSALYLCASSFPGDRIYEQYFGPGTRLTVT.

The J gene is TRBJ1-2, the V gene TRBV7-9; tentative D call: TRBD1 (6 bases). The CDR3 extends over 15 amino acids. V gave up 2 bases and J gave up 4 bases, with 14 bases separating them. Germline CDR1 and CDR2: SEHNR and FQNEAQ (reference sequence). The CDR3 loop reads CASSLLDGDIYGYTF. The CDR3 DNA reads TGTGCCAGCAGCTTACTAGATGGGGACATCTATGGCTACACCTTC.